Below, 5 T cell receptor beta chains from the same sample are listed, as sequenced in a study of OX40 agonist ivuxolimab in advanced cancers. This table comes from immunoSEQ multiplex PCR, and its TCRdb copy is limited to in-frame clones, with some not included. The data hold around 62,000 clones, with 80% to 90% observed a single time. This sample comprised CD4+ or CD8+ T cells sorted from blood, obtained in a trial of the OX40 agonist ivuxolimab. The receptors derive from an adult with an advanced solid tumor such as melanoma, head and neck, liver or kidney cancer.

This chain links TRBV5-6 with TRBJ1-2; 7 nucleotides align to TRBD1. CDR1 is SGHDT and CDR2 is YYEEEE in the germline V gene. The CDR3 consists of 14 residues. Trimming took 1 base from V and 6 from J; bases not matched to a gene: 6. This CDR3 reads CASSLLGGADGYTF. The CDR3 DNA reads as TGTGCCAGCAGCTTGCTAGGGGGCGCGGATGGCTACACCTTC.

This clone is a singleton in its sample. The chain has TRBV6-5 and TRBJ2-1, with TRBD1 matching 8 bases. The V and J ends lost 9 bases and 1 base, in that order; junction bases with no gene match: 2. CDR3 length: 13 residues. In germline, CDR1 is MNHEY, CDR2 SVGAGI. The CDR3 DNA is TGTGCCAGTCGGACAGGGTCCTACAATGAGCAGTTCTTC. It codes for CASRTGSYNEQFF.

The gene calls are TRBV5-6 and TRBJ1-4, with D unclear. This CDR3 has 14 amino acids. Germline CDR1 SGHDT, CDR2 YYEEEE. V lost 1 base, J lost 3 bases, and 7 bases lay in between. The CDR3 here is CASSLPRPNEKLFF. The CDR3 DNA sequence: TGTGCCAGCAGCTTGCCCAGACCTAATGAAAAACTGTTTTTT.

The gene calls are TRBV18 and TRBJ2-1, with D possibly TRBD2 on 5 matching bases. V lost 3 bases and J lost 5, with 14 bases in between. The CDR3 spans 15 residues. Germline V CDR1 and CDR2: KGHSH, LQKENI. CDR3 protein: CASSPTPRGDNEQFF. The CDR3 DNA follows: TGTGCCAGCTCACCGACTCCCCGGGGAGACAATGAGCAGTTCTTC.

V usage is TRBV27 and J usage is TRBJ1-1; TRBD1 agrees at 9 bases. V was pared by 5 bases and J by 0 bases, with 1 base of the junction left unmatched. CDR1 is MNHEY and CDR2 is SMNVEV in the germline V gene (reference sequence). This CDR3 region has 14 residues. The CDR3 protein is CASSGQGMNTEAFF. The CDR3 region has the DNA TGTGCCAGCAGTGGACAGGGGATGAACACTGAAGCTTTCTTT.